These 17 T cell receptor beta chains originate from one sample sequenced in a study of blood T cell repertoires in COVID-19. The assay was immunoSEQ multiplex PCR, and TCRdb's table has in-frame clones only and misses some. The sample has 250,000 to 300,000 clones, less than 90% seen once; the top ten hold 3.5% to 5.5%. Sequencing used peripheral blood. The receptors shown here come from a man in his 60s who had recovered from COVID-19.

This clone was observed once. The CDR3 here is CASSTAGLGNTIYF. The CDR3 DNA sequence: TGTGCCAGTAGTACCGCAGGGCTTGGAAACACCATATATTTT. The genes are TRBV19 and TRBJ1-3; D is possibly TRBD1 (5 bases). The CDR3 sequence is 14 residues long. V was clipped by 4 bases and J by 3 bases, with 10 bases between them. Per germline, CDR1 LNHDA and CDR2 SQIVND (reference sequence).

This sequence joins TRBV15 and TRBJ2-3; 8 bases map to TRBD2. The CDR3 is 15 residues long. The V and J ends lost 3 bases and 4 bases, in that order; junction bases with no gene match: 6. In germline, CDR1 is LNHNV, CDR2 YYDKDF (reference sequence). Written as DNA, the CDR3 is TGTGCCACCAGCAGGACGGGGGGGAGTGCAGATACGCAGTATTTT. This translates into CATSRTGGSADTQYF.

This clone was detected once. V and J are TRBV7-9 and TRBJ2-1; D is unresolved. Germline CDR1 and CDR2: SEHNR and FQNEAQ (reference sequence). The CDR3 runs to 12 residues. V dropped 5 bases and J dropped 7 bases, with 9 bases sitting between them. The CDR3 sequence is CASSQSGNEQFF. CDR3 in DNA: TGTGCCAGCAGCCAGTCAGGTAATGAGCAGTTCTTC.

The count of this clone is one. The rearrangement links TRBV27 to TRBJ2-1; D gene unclear. CDR1 and CDR2 (germline): MNHEY, SMNVEV (reference sequence). This CDR3 comprises 15 residues. V lost 5 bases and J lost 1, with 12 bases in between. CDR3 nucleotides: TGTGCCAGCAGTCCCCGTGGAGTATCCTACAATGAGCAGTTCTTC. Translated: CASSPRGVSYNEQFF.

The chain combines TRBV7-9 with TRBJ2-1; 7 bases fit TRBD2. The CDR3 length is 16 residues. The V segment lost 2 bases and the J segment 7 bases; nucleotides outside the gene matches: 11. The germline V gene encodes CDR1 SEHNR and CDR2 FQNEAQ (reference sequence). In DNA form, the CDR3 reads TGTGCCAGCAGCTTAACGGGAGGACGGTGGGGAAATGAGCAGTTCTTC. This codes for CASSLTGGRWGNEQFF.

The rearrangement links TRBV27 to TRBJ2-7; D perhaps matches TRBD2 (6 bases). From germline, CDR1 is MNHEY and CDR2 SMNVEV (reference sequence). The length of the CDR3 is 13 residues. Trimming stripped 6 bases from V and 4 bases from J, with 13 bases between. The DNA of the CDR3 is TGTGCCAGCAGCGGGACTCCTCTGTACGAGCAGTACTTC. Its translation: CASSGTPLYEQYF.

This clone is a singleton in its sample. This chain joins TRBV28 and TRBJ1-4, with unresolved D. Trimming removed 6 bases at V and 1 base at J, with 9 bases between. The CDR3 spans 14 residues. Germline V gives CDR1 MDHEN, CDR2 SYDVKM. The CDR3 region has the DNA TGTGCCAGCAGCCGTCGGTTAACTAATGAAAAACTGTTTTTT. Its protein product is CASSRRLTNEKLFF. The full variable domain, with the rest looked up from reference TRBV28 and TRBJ1-4, is DVKVTQSSRYLVKRTGEKVFLECVQDMDHENMFWYRQDPGLGLRLIYFSYDVKMKEKGDIPEGYSVSREKKERFSLILESASTNQTSMYLCASSRRLTNEKLFFGSGTQLSVL.

The genes are TRBV7-8 and TRBJ1-3; D is undetermined. Germline V gene sequence: CDR1 SGHVS, CDR2 FQNEAQ. This CDR3 spans 15 amino acids. V was cut by 4 bases and J by 2 bases, with 12 bases left in between. The CDR3 protein is CASSSTLFAGNTIYF. CDR3 DNA: TGTGCCAGCAGCTCGACTCTTTTTGCTGGAAACACCATATATTTT.

This rearrangement joins TRBV19 to TRBJ2-3, with D possibly matching TRBD2 (6 bases). V was pared by 3 bases and J by 2 bases, with 12 bases between. The CDR3 is 15 amino acids. The V gene's germline CDR1 is LNHDA and CDR2 SQIVND (reference sequence). The CDR3 DNA is TGTGCCAGTAGTATGGGCGCGGGATACACAGATACGCAGTATTTT. Its protein product is CASSMGAGYTDTQYF. The full variable domain, its missing parts supplied by reference TRBV19 and TRBJ2-3, is DGGITQSPKYLFRKEGQNVTLSCEQNLNHDAMYWYRQDPGQGLRLIYYSQIVNDFQKGDIAEGYSVSREKKESFPLTVTSAQKNPTAFYLCASSMGAGYTDTQYFGPGTRLTVL.

The CDR3 DNA sequence: TGTGCCAGCAGTCCTGTTAGCGCTTACTACAATGAGCAGTTCTTC. Translation gives CASSPVSAYYNEQFF. The chain links TRBV27 to TRBJ2-1; D might be TRBD2 (5 bases). The germline V and J ends were trimmed by 5 bases and 3 bases, with 14 bases remaining between them. CDR3 length equals 15 residues. Germline V gene lookup returns CDR1 MNHEY and CDR2 SMNVEV (reference sequence).

V and J are TRBV15 and TRBJ2-7, with 8 bases matching TRBD1. Trimming removed 0 bases from V and 3 bases from J; junction bases left unmatched: 7. Germline V CDR1 and CDR2: LNHNV, YYDKDF (reference sequence). The CDR3 has 16 amino acids. The CDR3: CATSRERTGYGYEQYF. The CDR3 DNA sequence: TGTGCCACCAGCAGAGAGAGGACAGGGTACGGCTACGAGCAGTACTTC.

This clone was detected only once. In the same sample, other DNA sequences code for this CDR3. J is TRBJ2-7 and V is TRBV5-1; 12 bases map to TRBD1. The junction had 1 base not matched to a gene; V was cut back by 1 base and J by 5 bases. The CDR3 has 14 residues. The germline V gene encodes CDR1 SGHRS and CDR2 YFSETQ. The CDR3 reads CASSLRDRGHEQYF. As DNA, the CDR3 is TGCGCCAGCAGCTTGAGGGACAGGGGGCACGAGCAGTACTTC.

V is TRBV19 and J is TRBJ1-1, with TRBD1 matching over 8 bases. Germline V gives CDR1 LNHDA, CDR2 SQIVND (reference sequence). This CDR3 has 17 amino acids. Losses at the gene ends were 3 bases for V and 6 bases for J; bases not matched to a gene: 15. In DNA form, the CDR3 reads TGTGCCAGTAGTATCCTTCCCGGGACAGGTACAAGTGCTGAAGCTTTCTTT. Its protein is CASSILPGTGTSAEAFF.

The V and J genes are TRBV7-9 and TRBJ1-2; D is perhaps TRBD1 (5 bases). This CDR3 has 12 amino acids. Deletions cut 5 bases from V and 8 bases from J, with 12 bases between. CDR1 is SEHNR and CDR2 is FQNEAQ in the germline V gene (reference sequence). The CDR3 DNA reads as TGTGCCAGCAGCCAGGGTGGGCAGGGCTACACCTTC. Residues: CASSQGGQGYTF.

The chain couples TRBV11-2 to TRBJ2-1, with D possibly matching TRBD2 (6 bases). Between the trimmed V and J ends, which lost 5 bases and 7 bases, there was a span of 18 bases. The CDR3 covers 15 residues. Germline V gives CDR1 SGHAT, CDR2 FQNNGV. The CDR3 sequence: CASSTVSGRGNEQFF. DNA for the CDR3: TGTGCCAGCAGCACCGTTTCGGGTCGGGGGAATGAGCAGTTCTTC.

This rearrangement joins TRBV5-1 to TRBJ2-5; 9 bases match TRBD1. With V trimmed by 4 bases and J by 4 bases, 11 bases remained unmatched. The CDR3 totals 16 residues. Germline CDR1 is SGHRS and CDR2 is YFSETQ. The CDR3 sequence is CASSRQQGALRETQYF. Here the CDR3 DNA reads TGCGCCAGCAGCCGACAACAGGGGGCCCTTCGAGAGACCCAGTACTTC. The variable domain in full, with the rest retrieved from reference TRBV5-1 and TRBJ2-5, is KAGVTQTPRYLIKTRGQQVTLSCSPISGHRSVSWYQQTPGQGLQFLFEYFSETQRNKGNFPGRFSGRQFSNSRSEMNVSTLELGDSALYLCASSRQQGALRETQYFGPGTRLLVL.

The chain employs TRBV14 and TRBJ1-2, with D possibly TRBD1 on 6 matching bases. There are 14 residues in the CDR3. Germline loops: CDR1 SGHDN, CDR2 FVKESK. Trimming took 0 bases from V and 8 from J, leaving 13 bases between them. The CDR3, as DNA: TGTGCCAGCAGCCAAGATAGGGGGGGCCGGGGCTACACCTTC. Its protein product is CASSQDRGGRGYTF.